Below are 26 T cell receptor beta chains sequenced from a single sample in a study of long-term antiretroviral therapy in people with HIV. Version v3.0 of the immunoSEQ assay ran at survey level. Method: immunoSEQ multiplex PCR; TCRdb's copy keeps in-frame clones and lacks some. The sample has approximately 31,000 clones, nearly 90% seen once. The sample was unsorted PBMCs, taken 1.1 years after starting antiretroviral therapy. The source of these receptors is a man between 18 and 29 years old with HIV.

This rearrangement joins TRBV7-2 to TRBJ1-2; 8 nucleotides match TRBD1. The CDR3 is 16 residues long. The V segment lost 5 bases and the J segment 8 bases; nucleotides outside the gene matches: 16. CDR1 is SGHTA and CDR2 is FQGNSA in the germline V gene. CDR3 sequence (DNA): TGTGCCAGCAGCCCCGGACAGGGAGGGGGTGTTCGAGGCTACACCTTC. It specifies CASSPGQGGGVRGYTF.

This chain connects TRBV11-3 to TRBJ2-7; 11 bases line up with TRBD2. The germline gives CDR1 SGHNT, CDR2 YENEEA. The ends lost 4 bases at V and 5 bases at J; junction bases unmatched: 10. CDR3 length: 16 residues. The CDR3, as DNA: TGTGCCAGCAGCTCAGGACTAGCGGGTACGGTCCACGAGCAGTACTTC. Translating it yields CASSSGLAGTVHEQYF. Filled out from reference TRBV11-3 and TRBJ2-7, the complete variable domain reads EAGVVQSPRYKIIEKKQPVAFWCNPISGHNTLYWYLQNLGQGPELLIRYENEEAVDDSQLPKDRFSAERLKGVDSTLKIQPAELGDSAVYLCASSSGLAGTVHEQYFGPGTRLTVT.

The chain recombines TRBV27 with TRBJ1-2; D call uncertain. The germline CDR1 and CDR2 sequences are MNHEY and SMNVEV (reference sequence). The CDR3 runs to 14 residues. V was pared by 6 bases and J by 2 bases, with 13 bases between. The CDR3 DNA reads as TGTGCCAGCAGCCACACGAGGGCCAACTATGGCTACACCTTC. Protein sequence: CASSHTRANYGYTF.

The CDR3 is CASSLGPNSGNTIYF. The CDR3 region has the DNA TGTGCCAGCAGCTTAGGGCCCAACTCTGGAAACACCATATATTTT. This rearrangement joins TRBV7-6 to TRBJ1-3; D is unclear. The germline V gene encodes CDR1 SGHVS and CDR2 FNYEAQ. This CDR3 has 15 amino acids. The V and J ends lost 1 base and 0 bases respectively, with 7 bases between them.

The chain links TRBV5-1 to TRBJ2-5; D is undetermined. V dropped 4 bases and J dropped 4 bases, with 8 bases sitting between them. Germline CDR1 SGHRS, CDR2 YFSETQ. The CDR3 loop spans 12 amino acids. The CDR3 protein is CASSPTRETQYF. CDR3 nucleotide sequence: TGCGCCAGCAGCCCTACCCGAGAGACCCAGTACTTC. The full variable domain, with the rest looked up from reference TRBV5-1 and TRBJ2-5, is KAGVTQTPRYLIKTRGQQVTLSCSPISGHRSVSWYQQTPGQGLQFLFEYFSETQRNKGNFPGRFSGRQFSNSRSEMNVSTLELGDSALYLCASSPTRETQYFGPGTRLLVL.

This clone was detected only a few times. V is TRBV30 and J is TRBJ2-7; TRBD2 aligns across 7 bases. The V gene's germline CDR1 is GTSNPN and CDR2 SVGIG (reference sequence). Trimming at V came to 5 bases and at J to 3 bases, leaving 16 bases not matched to a gene. CDR3 length: 16 residues. The CDR3 region is CAWGRGRAGEGYEQYF. The CDR3 bases are TGTGCCTGGGGAAGGGGTCGGGCGGGAGAAGGCTACGAGCAGTACTTC.

This rearrangement joins TRBV29-1 to TRBJ2-7; possible D gene TRBD2, 6 bases. The V and J ends lost 6 bases and 2 bases respectively, with 17 bases between them. The CDR3 is 14 amino acids. Germline V gives CDR1 SQVTM, CDR2 ANQGSEA. The CDR3 reads CSVAGRDATYEQYF. The CDR3 DNA reads TGCAGCGTCGCCGGGAGAGACGCCACCTACGAGCAGTACTTC.

This rearrangement joins TRBV2 to TRBJ1-6; 9 bases agree with TRBD1. Germline V gives CDR1 SNHLY, CDR2 FYNNEI. Losses at the gene ends were 0 bases for V and 18 bases for J; bases not matched to a gene: 9. The CDR3 length is 14 residues. For the CDR3, the DNA is TGTGCCAGCAGTGAAGCGCGGGGATTGGACAGGGGCCACTTT. Encoded protein: CASSEARGLDRGHF.

The chain combines TRBV11-2 with TRBJ1-2, with D maybe TRBD1 (6 bases). The germline gives CDR1 SGHAT, CDR2 FQNNGV. The CDR3 spans 12 residues. The ends were cut back, 4 bases at V and 5 bases at J, with 8 bases in the middle. CDR3 coding DNA: TGTGCCAGCAGCTCAGGGGTTTATGGCTACACCTTC. It specifies CASSSGVYGYTF.

The chain joins TRBV7-3 to TRBJ2-5, with 8 bases that match TRBD2. The V gene end was trimmed by 1 base and the J gene end by 5 bases; junction bases not matched to a gene: 6. The germline V gene has CDR1 SGHTA and CDR2 FQGTGA. The CDR3 is made up of 15 amino acids. The CDR3 sequence is CASSLNGGAGETQYF. Written as DNA, the CDR3 is TGTGCCAGCAGCTTAAACGGGGGGGCAGGGGAGACCCAGTACTTC.

This clone was detected only a few times. V gene TRBV29-1 combines with J gene TRBJ2-2, with 12 bases that match TRBD2. The CDR3 contains 17 residues. The ends lost 7 bases at V and 5 bases at J; junction bases unmatched: 14. The germline gives CDR1 SQVTM, CDR2 ANQGSEA. The CDR3 sequence: CSALSWAGLAGTGELFF. In DNA form, the CDR3 reads TGCAGCGCCCTCTCCTGGGCTGGACTAGCGGGAACCGGGGAGCTGTTTTTT.

V and J are TRBV9 and TRBJ2-2; 13 bases map to TRBD2. CDR1 and CDR2 from the germline V gene are SGDLS and YYNGEE. Germline trimming cut 6 bases from V and 4 bases from J; bases unmatched to any gene: 3. CDR3 length: 15 amino acids. As DNA, the CDR3 is TGTGCCAGCACACGGACTAGCGGGAGCACCGGGGAGCTGTTTTTT. Amino acids: CASTRTSGSTGELFF. The full variable domain, its missing parts supplied by reference TRBV9 and TRBJ2-2, is DSGVTQTPKHLITATGQRVTLRCSPRSGDLSVYWYQQSLDQGLQFLIQYYNGEERAKGNILERFSAQQFPDLHSELNLSSLELGDSALYFCASTRTSGSTGELFFGEGSRLTVL.

The V and J genes are TRBV10-3 and TRBJ2-1; D might be TRBD1 (6 bases). CDR1 ENHRY and CDR2 SYGVKD come from the germline V gene. V was pared by 3 bases and J by 9 bases, with 15 bases between. CDR3 length equals 14 residues. In nucleotides, the CDR3 is TGTGCCATCAGTGACAGGGGCGAAGGGGCTGAGCAGTTCTTC. Its translation: CAISDRGEGAEQFF.

The chain carries TRBV2 and TRBJ1-1, with D perhaps matching TRBD1 (6 bases). The CDR3 runs to 14 residues. V lost 6 bases, J lost 3 bases, and 14 bases lay in between. The germline gives CDR1 SNHLY, CDR2 FYNNEI. This CDR3 reads CASRDRTGHTEAFF. The CDR3 nucleotides are TGTGCCAGCAGGGATCGCACAGGGCACACTGAAGCTTTCTTT.

This CDR3 is CASSSGRGDNEQFF. The CDR3 nucleotides read TGTGCCAGCAGCTCAGGAAGGGGAGACAATGAGCAGTTCTTC. This chain joins TRBV11-2 and TRBJ2-1; D might be TRBD1 or TRBD2, each matching 5 bases. Per the germline V gene, CDR1 is SGHAT and CDR2 is FQNNGV. This CDR3 has 14 amino acids. Trimming took 4 bases from V and 5 from J, leaving 12 bases between them.

The chain employs TRBV27 and TRBJ1-2; 12 bases agree with TRBD1. There are 12 residues in the CDR3. The germline CDR1 and CDR2 sequences are MNHEY and SMNVEV (reference sequence). V trimming: 6 bases; J trimming: 8 bases; junction bases outside the gene matches: 1. CDR3 protein: CASSGTGGGYTF. The DNA for the CDR3 is TGTGCCAGCAGCGGGACAGGGGGCGGCTACACCTTC.

V usage is TRBV19 and J usage is TRBJ1-5, with 7 bases that match TRBD1. Germline V gives CDR1 LNHDA, CDR2 SQIVND (reference sequence). This CDR3 region has 14 residues. V shed 5 bases, J shed 10 bases, and the junction held 11 bases outside the gene matches. CDR3 in DNA: TGTGCCAGTAGTGCCCCAGGGGGAAGAAATCCCCAGCATTTT. This sequence encodes CASSAPGGRNPQHF.

The genes are TRBV7-2 and TRBJ2-3, with TRBD2 identical over 10 bases. Germline V CDR1 and CDR2: SGHTA, FQGNSA. The CDR3 runs 16 residues. After removal of 5 bases from V and 3 bases from J, the junction contained 8 bases not matched to a gene. The CDR3 DNA sequence: TGTGCCAGCAGCCCAAGGACTAGCGGTTATACAGATACGCAGTATTTT. Its protein product is CASSPRTSGYTDTQYF.

V gene TRBV6-5 combines with J gene TRBJ1-5; the D gene is possibly TRBD1 (5 bases). Looked up from germline, CDR1 is MNHEY and CDR2 is SVGAGI. There are 16 residues in the CDR3. Trimming removed 2 bases from V and 0 bases from J, with 11 bases in between. The CDR3 sequence is CASSYAGPGSNQPQHF. CDR3 in DNA: TGTGCCAGCAGTTACGCGGGGCCAGGTAGCAATCAGCCCCAGCATTTT.

The chain is built from TRBV7-9 and TRBJ2-1; D is undetermined. Germline CDR1 SEHNR, CDR2 FQNEAQ (reference sequence). The CDR3 is made up of 12 amino acids. V lost 1 base and J lost 7, with 5 bases in between. CDR3 bases: TGTGCCAGCAGCTTAGTCGCTAATGAGCAGTTCTTC. This sequence encodes CASSLVANEQFF.

The CDR3 sequence is CASSYLEIEQYF. CDR3 in DNA: TGTGCCAGCAGTTACCTCGAGATCGAGCAGTACTTC. The chain has TRBV6-6 and TRBJ2-7; D call uncertain. There are 12 residues in the CDR3. Trimming took off 2 bases at V and 6 bases at J, with 8 bases between the two ends. Germline V gene sequence: CDR1 MNHNY, CDR2 SVGAGI (reference sequence).

The chain recombines TRBV9 with TRBJ2-2; weak D call: TRBD2 (5 bases). V dropped 3 bases and J dropped 4 bases, with 13 bases sitting between them. There are 15 residues in the CDR3. Germline values: CDR1 SGDLS, CDR2 YYNGEE. The CDR3 protein is CASSARGAATGELFF. The CDR3 coding sequence is TGTGCCAGCAGCGCCCGCGGAGCGGCCACCGGGGAGCTGTTTTTT. Combining the CDR3 with reference TRBV9 and TRBJ2-2 gives the whole variable domain DSGVTQTPKHLITATGQRVTLRCSPRSGDLSVYWYQQSLDQGLQFLIQYYNGEERAKGNILERFSAQQFPDLHSELNLSSLELGDSALYFCASSARGAATGELFFGEGSRLTVL.

The chain links TRBV10-3 to TRBJ1-1; D might be TRBD1 (5 bases). The germline V and J ends were trimmed by 6 bases and 3 bases, with 17 bases remaining between them. Germline values: CDR1 ENHRY, CDR2 SYGVKD. The CDR3 is made up of 15 amino acids. The CDR3, as DNA: TGTGCCATCAGGTCATGGGGGGATCGGGACACTGAAGCTTTCTTT. Translated: CAIRSWGDRDTEAFF.

J is TRBJ2-1 and V is TRBV4-1; D is possibly TRBD2 (6 bases). V lost 3 bases, J lost 0 bases, and 12 bases lay in between. This CDR3 region has 16 residues. Germline CDR1 is MGHRA and CDR2 is YSYEKL. CDR3 sequence: CASSHGGAFSYNEQFF. CDR3 DNA sequence: TGCGCCAGCAGCCACGGCGGGGCTTTCTCCTACAATGAGCAGTTCTTC.

This chain joins TRBV5-8 and TRBJ2-7; D may be TRBD1 (5 bases). Trimming took off 2 bases at V and 0 bases at J, with 12 bases between the two ends. CDR3 length equals 15 residues. Germline CDR1 and CDR2: SGHTS and YDEGEE. CDR3 sequence: CASSFGQVDSYEQYF. Here the CDR3 DNA reads TGTGCCAGCAGCTTCGGACAAGTAGACTCCTACGAGCAGTACTTC.

The J gene is TRBJ2-7, the V gene TRBV14; weak D call: TRBD1 (5 bases). CDR1 and CDR2 from the germline V gene are SGHDN and FVKESK. This CDR3 region has 13 residues. The germline V and J ends were trimmed by 5 bases and 3 bases, with 11 bases remaining between them. CDR3 sequence: CASSYGQGYEQYF. CDR3 coding DNA: TGTGCCAGCAGCTACGGACAAGGCTACGAGCAGTACTTC.